This T cell receptor (beta chain) was sequenced in a study of blood T cell repertoires in COVID-19. The overall study: COVID-19 samples collected from the United States, Italy and Spain covered acute and convalescent phases. T cells, B-cell-depleted T cells, or PBMCs supplied cDNA or gDNA.

Per the original data handling: The assay estimated nucleated cells by amplifying reference gene primers. This table comes from immunoSEQ multiplex PCR, and its TCRdb copy is limited to in-frame clones, with some not included. The DNA was the basis for D and trimming; V, J and clone size are from that table. The table shows under 95,000 clones, with about 85% occurring only once. With 4 bases removed from V and 4 bases from J, the gap between germline ends came to 11 bases. The V gene's germline CDR1 is SGHNT and CDR2 YYREEE (reference sequence). This CDR3 region has 13 residues. The J gene is TRBJ1-2, the V gene TRBV5-4, with TRBD1 as a possible D gene (6 bases). The sequence came from an older woman with acute or convalescent COVID-19. The specimen was peripheral blood. The CDR3 DNA reads TGTGCCAGCAGCCAGGACAGAACCTATGGCTACACCTTC. This translates into CASSQDRTYGYTF.